The T cell receptor (beta chain) described here comes from a study of blood T cell repertoires in COVID-19. This CDR3 spans 12 amino acids. CDR1 and CDR2 from the germline V gene are SEHNR and FQNEAQ (reference sequence). V gave up 5 bases and J gave up 9 bases; unmatched junction bases: 4. Clones were read by immunoSEQ multiplex PCR, and TCRdb kept only the in-frame ones, dropping some. The table lists roughly 140,000 clones, roughly four fifths of them singletons. What was sequenced was peripheral blood. The clonotype comes from a human donor in a cohort sampled during active COVID-19. The V and J genes are TRBV7-9 and TRBJ2-1; 7 bases fit TRBD2. This CDR3 is CASSAGTIEQFF. The CDR3 region has the DNA TGTGCCAGCAGCGCCGGGACTATTGAGCAGTTCTTC.